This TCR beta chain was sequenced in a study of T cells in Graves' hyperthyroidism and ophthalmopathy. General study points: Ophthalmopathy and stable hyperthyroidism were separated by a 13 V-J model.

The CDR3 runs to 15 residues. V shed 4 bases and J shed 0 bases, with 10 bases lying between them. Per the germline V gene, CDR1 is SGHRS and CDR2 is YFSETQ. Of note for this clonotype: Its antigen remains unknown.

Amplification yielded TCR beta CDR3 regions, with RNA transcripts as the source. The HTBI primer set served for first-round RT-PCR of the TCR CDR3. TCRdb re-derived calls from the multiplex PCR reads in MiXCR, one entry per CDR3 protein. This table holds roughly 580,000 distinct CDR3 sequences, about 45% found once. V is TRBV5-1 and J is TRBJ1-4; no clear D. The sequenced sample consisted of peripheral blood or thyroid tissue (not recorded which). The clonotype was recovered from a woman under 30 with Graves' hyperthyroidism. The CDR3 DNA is TGCGCCAGCAGCCATTCAGGTGCAACTAATGAAAAACTGTTTTTT. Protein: CASSHSGATNEKLFF.